A single sample gave rise to the 27 T cell receptor beta chains below, sequenced in a study of cytomegalovirus exposure and HLA in healthy donors (dated by TCRdb to about 2017). Library method: the immunoSEQ multiplex PCR assay. For the multiplex PCR, a mixture combining 60 forward primers for TCR Vbeta segments and 13 reverse primers for TCR Jbeta segments was used. In TCRdb, the immuneACCESS table is reduced to in-frame sequences with V and J assigned. These tables do not hold every clone; where another copy was compared, an unresolved V gene accounts for under half, and the others remain unexplained. This sample holds about 140,000 clones; 75% to 90% were observed only once. Around 1.3% of the sample rests with the top ten. Material for sequencing was PBMCs. The source of these receptors is a female donor in good health and CMV-seronegative.

This clone was seen a handful of times. V and J are TRBV14 and TRBJ2-2, with a possible D match to TRBD1 (6 bases). CDR1 and CDR2 (germline): SGHDN, FVKESK. The CDR3 consists of 13 residues. V lost 2 bases to trimming and J lost 5 bases, with 6 bases between them. The CDR3 bases are TGTGCCAGCAGCCAAACAGGGACCGGGGAGCTGTTTTTT. It specifies CASSQTGTGELFF.

The V call is TRBV19, the J call TRBJ2-7; 7 nucleotides line up with TRBD2. The CDR3 extends over 16 amino acids. Germline V gene sequence: CDR1 LNHDA, CDR2 SQIVND (reference sequence). V gave up 3 bases and J gave up 7 bases; unmatched junction bases: 15. Written as DNA, the CDR3 is TGTGCCAGTAGTATGGGGGGGAGGGCCGTAACGTGTGAGCAGTACTTC. Translation: CASSMGGRAVTCEQYF.

The V gene is TRBV4-1, the J gene TRBJ1-2; D is possibly TRBD1 (6 bases). Trimming left V 6 bases short and J 8 bases short, with 13 bases between. CDR3 length equals 12 residues. Germline V CDR1 and CDR2: MGHRA, YSYEKL. The CDR3 DNA reads as TGCGCCAGCAGTCTGCAGGGGAAAGGCTACACCTTC. Residues: CASSLQGKGYTF.

The chain carries TRBV7-9 and TRBJ2-7, with 8 bases lining up with TRBD1. Trimming at V came to 3 bases and at J to 7 bases, leaving 5 bases not matched to a gene. The CDR3 spans 13 residues. Per germline, CDR1 SEHNR and CDR2 FQNEAQ (reference sequence). CDR3 amino acids: CASSLVTGDEQYF. The CDR3 DNA follows: TGTGCCAGCAGCTTGGTGACAGGGGATGAGCAGTACTTC.

The chain joins TRBV27 to TRBJ2-1, with D hard to call. This CDR3 has 14 residues. Germline-derived CDR1 and CDR2 are MNHEY and SMNVEV (reference sequence). Trimming took 5 bases from V and 2 from J, leaving 10 bases between them. The CDR3 DNA reads TGTGCCAGCAGTCGGTCTTCTACCTACAATGAGCAGTTCTTC. Protein sequence: CASSRSSTYNEQFF.

The V gene is TRBV28, the J gene TRBJ2-7, with a possible D match to TRBD1 (7 bases). Germline V gene data show CDR1 as MDHEN and CDR2 as SYDVKM. Trimming took off 4 bases at V and 4 bases at J, with 17 bases between the two ends. CDR3 length: 15 residues. CDR3 protein: CASSSRQGGEYEQYF. CDR3 in DNA: TGTGCCAGCAGTTCCCGACAGGGAGGAGAGTACGAGCAGTACTTC.

The genes are TRBV18 and TRBJ1-4; a possible D gene is TRBD1 (6 bases). This CDR3 is 18 amino acids long. Trimming removed 3 bases from V and 7 bases from J, with 24 bases in between. Germline V gene data show CDR1 as KGHSH and CDR2 as LQKENI. This chain's CDR3 is CASSPLPGQIFVGEKLFF. The CDR3 DNA is TGTGCCAGCTCACCCCTACCGGGACAAATATTCGTAGGTGAAAAACTGTTTTTT.

This chain uses TRBV28 with TRBJ2-2, with D perhaps TRBD2 (5 bases). The V and J ends lost 5 bases and 3 bases respectively, with 13 bases between them. Germline assignment: CDR1 MDHEN and CDR2 SYDVKM. This CDR3 spans 15 amino acids. The CDR3 region is CASSLQTRDTGELFF. CDR3 DNA: TGTGCCAGCAGTCTCCAAACTAGGGACACCGGGGAGCTGTTTTTT.

This chain links TRBV6-5 with TRBJ2-1; D is uncertain. V lost 2 bases, J lost 2 bases, and 4 bases lay in between. This CDR3 contains 13 residues. Germline V CDR1 and CDR2: MNHEY, SVGAGI. This CDR3 is CASSYTTYNEQFF. The CDR3 DNA reads TGTGCCAGCAGTTACACTACCTACAATGAGCAGTTCTTC.

The rearrangement joins TRBV2 to TRBJ2-5; 12 nucleotides line up with TRBD2. Germline V gene sequence: CDR1 SNHLY, CDR2 FYNNEI. CDR3 length equals 14 residues. J gave up 2 bases and V 8 bases, and 3 bases lay outside the gene matches. CDR3 loop: CASLAGGYQETQYF. The CDR3 DNA reads TGTGCCAGCCTAGCGGGAGGGTATCAAGAGACCCAGTACTTC.

This sequence joins TRBV2 and TRBJ1-4; no definite D call. Germline assignment: CDR1 SNHLY and CDR2 FYNNEI. V was trimmed by 2 bases and J by 7 bases, leaving 14 bases between them. This CDR3 spans 15 amino acids. CDR3 loop: CASSESGLGGEKLFF. CDR3 DNA: TGTGCCAGCAGTGAATCCGGACTGGGCGGTGAAAAACTGTTTTTT.

V is TRBV7-2 and J is TRBJ1-1; the match to TRBD1 covers 9 bases. The V gene's germline CDR1 is SGHTA and CDR2 FQGNSA. CDR3 length equals 15 residues. The V and J ends lost 6 bases and 1 base, in that order; junction bases with no gene match: 6. The CDR3: CASRRGTGTNTEAFF. DNA of the CDR3: TGTGCCAGCAGGAGAGGGACAGGGACGAACACTGAAGCTTTCTTT.

The rearrangement uses TRBV7-6 and TRBJ2-1; 8 bases are shared with TRBD2. Trimming cost V 6 bases and J 8 bases; bases outside gene matches: 15. Germline values: CDR1 SGHVS, CDR2 FNYEAQ. The CDR3 runs 16 residues. CDR3 sequence (DNA): TGTGCCAGCAGTTTTAGGCCGGGACTAGAAGTGGATGAGCAGTTCTTC. Residues: CASSFRPGLEVDEQFF.

In DNA form, the CDR3 reads TGTGCCAGCAGTGCACTAGCTTTTTCCCCGAGCAATGAGCAGTTCTTC. Its translation is CASSALAFSPSNEQFF. The V and J genes are TRBV6-1 and TRBJ2-1; the D gene is possibly TRBD2 (6 bases). Trimming stripped 4 bases from V and 6 bases from J, with 19 bases between. The CDR3 contains 16 residues. Germline CDR1 reads MNHNS; CDR2 reads SASEGT.

This chain uses TRBV5-1 with TRBJ1-3; TRBD1 agrees at 8 bases. CDR1 and CDR2 (germline): SGHRS, YFSETQ. CDR3 length equals 15 residues. V was pared by 3 bases and J by 1 base, with 3 bases of the junction left unmatched. The DNA of the CDR3 is TGCGCCAGCAGCTCTACAGGGGGATCTGGAAACACCATATATTTT. Amino acids: CASSSTGGSGNTIYF.

This chain connects TRBV5-1 to TRBJ1-5; the match to TRBD1 covers 8 bases. The junction had 6 bases not matched to a gene; V was cut back by 5 bases and J by 5 bases. The CDR3 length is 14 residues. Germline CDR1 SGHRS, CDR2 YFSETQ. The CDR3 nucleotides read TGCGCCAGCAGTTGGGAGACAGGGGATCAGCCCCAGCATTTT. Encoded protein: CASSWETGDQPQHF.

The CDR3 spells CAILTGGTEAFF. The CDR3, as DNA: TGTGCCATCTTGACAGGGGGCACTGAAGCTTTCTTT. The chain employs TRBV6-1 and TRBJ1-1; 9 nucleotides agree with TRBD1. Germline V gene data show CDR1 as MNHNS and CDR2 as SASEGT. J lost 4 bases, V lost 10 bases, and 4 bases had no gene match. The CDR3 spans 12 residues.

The chain is built from TRBV10-1 and TRBJ1-5; TRBD1 aligns across 7 bases. Losses at the gene ends were 6 bases for V and 3 bases for J; bases not matched to a gene: 8. The CDR3 length is 15 residues. In germline, CDR1 is WNHNN, CDR2 SYGVQD (reference sequence). DNA of the CDR3: TGCGCCAGCAGATTCACAGGGGCGATCAATCAGCCCCAGCATTTT. Translation gives CASRFTGAINQPQHF.

This chain links TRBV5-4 with TRBJ1-1; D remains unclear. The CDR3 runs 14 residues. The germline V gene has CDR1 SGHNT and CDR2 YYREEE (reference sequence). Trimming took 0 bases from V and 1 from J, leaving 7 bases between them. This CDR3 reads CASSLEAGNTEAFF. The DNA of the CDR3 is TGTGCCAGCAGCTTGGAGGCAGGGAACACTGAAGCTTTCTTT.

This chain uses TRBV4-1 with TRBJ2-7; possibly TRBD1 for D (6 bases). The germline V gene encodes CDR1 MGHRA and CDR2 YSYEKL. The length of the CDR3 is 13 residues. V gave up 0 bases and J gave up 9 bases, with 12 bases separating them. CDR3 protein: CASSQDPRGWQYF. The CDR3 DNA sequence: TGCGCCAGCAGCCAAGATCCCAGGGGATGGCAGTACTTC.

J is TRBJ2-5 and V is TRBV2; D might be TRBD1 (6 bases). The germline gives CDR1 SNHLY, CDR2 FYNNEI. The CDR3 sequence is 15 residues long. The V and J ends lost 5 bases and 1 base respectively, with 14 bases between them. The CDR3 protein is CASSLDGQSQETQYF. The CDR3 nucleotides read TGTGCCAGCAGTCTCGATGGACAGTCCCAAGAGACCCAGTACTTC. The whole variable domain, filled in from reference TRBV2 and TRBJ2-5, reads EPEVTQTPSHQVTQMGQEVILRCVPISNHLYFYWYRQILGQKVEFLVSFYNNEISEKSEIFDDQFSVERPDGSNFTLKIRSTKLEDSAMYFCASSLDGQSQETQYFGPGTRLLVL.

The chain employs TRBV5-1 and TRBJ2-7; D perhaps matches TRBD1 (5 bases). The CDR3 totals 14 residues. V lost 0 bases and J 2 bases, leaving 9 bases between the germline ends. The V gene's germline CDR1 is SGHRS and CDR2 YFSETQ. The CDR3, as DNA: TGCGCCAGCAGCTTGGGGTCAGGGACCTACGAGCAGTACTTC. Translating it yields CASSLGSGTYEQYF.

The rearrangement joins TRBV7-2 to TRBJ2-7; 7 bases agree with TRBD2. This CDR3 contains 15 residues. Germline V CDR1 and CDR2: SGHTA, FQGNSA. Losses at the gene ends were 5 bases for V and 3 bases for J; bases not matched to a gene: 10. CDR3 protein: CASSPARTGGYEQYF. The CDR3 bases are TGTGCCAGCAGCCCCGCCCGCACGGGGGGCTACGAGCAGTACTTC.

The J gene is TRBJ2-1, the V gene TRBV7-9; possible D gene TRBD2, 5 bases. CDR3 size: 16 residues. Looked up from germline, CDR1 is SEHNR and CDR2 is FQNEAQ (reference sequence). The V and J ends lost 1 base and 1 base respectively, with 11 bases between them. CDR3 bases: TGTGCCAGCAGCTTAGTCAGCGGCATATCCTACAATGAGCAGTTCTTC. It encodes CASSLVSGISYNEQFF.

V usage is TRBV2 and J usage is TRBJ2-7; 9 bases agree with TRBD2. Germline V gene lookup returns CDR1 SNHLY and CDR2 FYNNEI. The CDR3 covers 14 residues. V was clipped by 6 bases and J by 2 bases; unmatched bases: 5. The CDR3, as DNA: TGTGCCAGCAGCCGGCTAGCGGGAACCTACGAGCAGTACTTC. Protein sequence: CASSRLAGTYEQYF.

The rearrangement uses TRBV28 and TRBJ1-1; 7 nucleotides line up with TRBD1. Germline V gene sequence: CDR1 MDHEN, CDR2 SYDVKM. This CDR3 comprises 13 residues. V shed 3 bases and J 4 bases; nucleotides not matched to a gene: 2. The CDR3 spells CASSFYRGTEAFF. The CDR3 bases are TGTGCCAGCAGTTTTTACAGGGGCACTGAAGCTTTCTTT.

The DNA of the CDR3 is TGTGCCAGCAGTCGCGTATCCAGGGGGCTCTACGAGCAGTACTTC. It codes for CASSRVSRGLYEQYF. The V gene is TRBV28, the J gene TRBJ2-7, with 8 positions matching TRBD1. V shed 5 bases and J 3 bases; nucleotides not matched to a gene: 9. Germline CDR1 reads MDHEN; CDR2 reads SYDVKM. This CDR3 has 15 amino acids.